This paragraph reports one T cell receptor beta chain. Its antigen is not known. TCRdb passed the 5' RACE reads through MiXCR, listing each CDR3 protein once. The table includes 550,000 to 700,000 distinct CDR3 sequences, 21% detected once. The sample comes from a study of identical twins. Study-wide findings and caveats: In cord blood, abundant beta clonotypes had fewer insertions; memory showed no trend.

This same sample was also part of a study on T cells expressing NK-cell markers. That source adds: It is unclear if expanded NKG2C-expressing clones target HCMV antigens.

This clonotype was obtained from a woman under 30 in good health. Sample: PBMCs.

The CDR3 coding sequence is TGTGCTAGTGCCGCCACCACCCCTGAGCAGTTCTTC. Translating gives CASAATTPEQFF. The V gene is TRBV12-5, the J gene TRBJ2-1, with D unclear. V was clipped by 7 bases and J by 9 bases, with 13 bases between them. In germline, CDR1 is LGHNT, CDR2 FRNRAP. CDR3 length: 12 amino acids.